This section outlines one T cell receptor (beta chain) sequence together with its context. Its target is unknown. CDR1 and CDR2 (germline): SEHNR, FQNEAQ (reference sequence). Trimming cost V 5 bases and J 0 bases, with 7 bases left between them. This CDR3 has 13 amino acids. Here immunoSEQ multiplex PCR was the method, and the copy in TCRdb shows in-frame clones only, minus some. The repertoire holds approximately 14,000 clones, with roughly 89% as singletons. The source of the sample is a study of blood T cell dynamics during melanoma immunotherapy. Whole-study context: First-line therapy was either pembrolizumab or nivolumab with ipilimumab for metastatic melanoma. Study findings and constraints: Disease-control patients' PBMC repertoires became either more clonal or more diverse at W3.

Time point: week 3, after first cycle of checkpoint inhibitor. Sampling occurred pretreatment (T0) and at week 3 (W3), after cycle one of checkpoint blockade. The rearrangement links TRBV7-9 to TRBJ1-1; D is uncertain. The TCR was taken from a human donor with melanoma. This material consisted of blood, taken from a patient treated with checkpoint blockade. CDR3 protein: CASSGLMNTEAFF. CDR3 in DNA: TGTGCCAGCAGCGGGTTAATGAACACTGAAGCTTTCTTT.